This passage covers 6 T cell receptor beta chains from one sample sequenced in a study of blood T cell repertoires in COVID-19. The table came from immunoSEQ multiplex PCR; TCRdb's copy has only in-frame clones and leaves some out. This table holds a few hundred thousand clones, about 91% found once. Source material: PBMCs or T cells enriched from blood (not recorded which). These TCRs come from a human donor in a cohort exposed to, infected with or recovered from COVID-19 (not recorded which). The donor label of this sample is uncertain.

The V gene is TRBV19, the J gene TRBJ2-6; D may be TRBD1 (5 bases). This CDR3 has 14 residues. V lost 7 bases, J lost 2 bases, and 9 bases lay in between. The germline CDR1 and CDR2 sequences are LNHDA and SQIVND (reference sequence). DNA of the CDR3: TGTGCCAGTACCGACAGAGCTGGGGCCAACGTCCTGACTTTC. As protein: CASTDRAGANVLTF.

The chain carries TRBV3-1 (or the pseudogene TRBV3-2) and TRBJ1-3; D uncertain. This CDR3 spans 15 amino acids. The germline V gene encodes CDR1 LGHDT and CDR2 YNNKEL (reference sequence). Trimming took off 2 bases at V and 0 bases at J, with 8 bases between the two ends. CDR3: CASSQRQASGNTIYF. The CDR3 DNA is TGTGCCAGCAGCCAACGCCAGGCCTCTGGAAACACCATATATTTT.

The chain employs TRBV27 and TRBJ2-7, with D possibly being TRBD2 (5 bases). The V gene's germline CDR1 is MNHEY and CDR2 SMNVEV (reference sequence). The CDR3 covers 14 residues. Trimming left V 3 bases short and J 4 bases short, with 13 bases between. Here the CDR3 DNA reads TGTGCCAGCAGTTTTAAGGCGAGGGAGTACGAGCAGTACTTC. It translates to CASSFKAREYEQYF.

Concerning this clone itself: The same CDR3 also results from other DNA sequences found in this sample. The rearrangement joins TRBV18 to TRBJ2-5; D gene uncertain. Germline V lookup: CDR1 KGHSH, CDR2 LQKENI. The CDR3 runs 11 residues. V lost 3 bases and J 3 bases, leaving 2 bases between the germline ends. The CDR3 coding sequence is TGTGCCAGCTCACCCGAAGAGACCCAGTACTTC. Its translation: CASSPEETQYF.

V is TRBV6-1 and J is TRBJ1-2; 8 bases line up with TRBD1. This CDR3 spans 14 amino acids. CDR1 is MNHNS and CDR2 is SASEGT in the germline V gene. The ends lost 0 bases at V and 6 bases at J; junction bases unmatched: 3. The CDR3 protein is CASSEAGTGNGYTF. CDR3 bases: TGTGCCAGCAGTGAAGCGGGGACAGGTAATGGCTACACCTTC.

This clone was detected once. The V call is TRBV15, the J call TRBJ2-5, with TRBD1 as a possible D gene (5 bases). This CDR3 region has 12 residues. Trimming removed 7 bases from V and 1 base from J, with 7 bases in between. Germline CDR1 LNHNV, CDR2 YYDKDF (reference sequence). CDR3 residues: CATKGSQETQYF. In DNA, the CDR3 is TGTGCCACCAAGGGGTCCCAAGAGACCCAGTACTTC. Variable domain in full (rest from reference TRBV15 and TRBJ2-5): DAMVIQNPRYQVTQFGKPVTLSCSQTLNHNVMYWYQQKSSQAPKLLFHYYDKDFNNEADTPDNFQSRRPNTSFCFLDIRSPGLGDTAMYLCATKGSQETQYFGPGTRLLVL.